Detailed here is one T cell receptor (beta chain). As yet, its antigen is unknown. Amplification used 60 Vbeta primers and 13 Jbeta primers. Clones were read by immunoSEQ multiplex PCR, and TCRdb kept only the in-frame ones, dropping some. Among 100,000 to 150,000 clones listed, around 77% were seen once. These data belong to a study of cytomegalovirus exposure and HLA in healthy donors. Study-level results: The investigators catalogued about 170 TCR beta chains as cytomegalovirus-associated. No immune exposure information besides CMV serostatus was available. A reported reduction in N-insertions relative to the approximately 690-donor mean was seen in an Asian-associated ancestry cluster in a later analysis.

CDR3 size: 15 residues. The germline V and J ends were trimmed by 3 bases and 0 bases, with 13 bases remaining between them. Germline loops: CDR1 SGDLS, CDR2 YYNGEE. The rearrangement joins TRBV9 to TRBJ2-7; no reliable D call. The clonotype originates from a male donor in good health and CMV-seropositive. Sequencing was carried out using PBMCs. The CDR3 DNA is TGTGCCAGCAGCGATTCGCCCTTAGCCTCCTACGAGCAGTACTTC. This codes for CASSDSPLASYEQYF.